This T cell receptor (beta chain) was obtained from a study of metastatic and nonmetastatic thyroid tumors. Study background: Comparison of repertoires was carried out across blood and tumor or nodule tissue from malignant and benign thyroid patients.

Whole-study findings and limits: Significantly greater TCR beta diversity was reportedly found in malignant thyroid tumors than in benign nodules (in blood and tumor).

There were no patients who had received any treatment before thyroid surgery. The CDR3 extends over 17 amino acids. As processed by the authors: A distant-metastasis classifier for papillary thyroid cancer was built using CDR3 differences across clinicopathological groups. TCRdb re-called clones from the PCR reads using MiXCR. TCRdb, not the original authors, processed these V and J calls. The data hold thousands of clones, with approximately 23% observed a single time. This clone was picked up many times. Its antigen is unidentified. At one of its ends the junction is not consistent with the germline gene, which may arise from a read error.

This chain joins TRBV12-3 or TRBV12-4 and TRBJ2-6; D is perhaps TRBD1 (5 bases). The receptor was derived from a female donor with papillary thyroid cancer or a benign thyroid nodule (not recorded which). Some clones in this sample may be carry-over from other donors' samples. Sequenced: tumor tissue. The CDR3 loop reads CASSRQTQDSGANALTF. The CDR3 nucleotides read TGTGCCAGCAGCCGACAGACCCAAGACTCTGGGGCCAACGCCCTGACTTTC.